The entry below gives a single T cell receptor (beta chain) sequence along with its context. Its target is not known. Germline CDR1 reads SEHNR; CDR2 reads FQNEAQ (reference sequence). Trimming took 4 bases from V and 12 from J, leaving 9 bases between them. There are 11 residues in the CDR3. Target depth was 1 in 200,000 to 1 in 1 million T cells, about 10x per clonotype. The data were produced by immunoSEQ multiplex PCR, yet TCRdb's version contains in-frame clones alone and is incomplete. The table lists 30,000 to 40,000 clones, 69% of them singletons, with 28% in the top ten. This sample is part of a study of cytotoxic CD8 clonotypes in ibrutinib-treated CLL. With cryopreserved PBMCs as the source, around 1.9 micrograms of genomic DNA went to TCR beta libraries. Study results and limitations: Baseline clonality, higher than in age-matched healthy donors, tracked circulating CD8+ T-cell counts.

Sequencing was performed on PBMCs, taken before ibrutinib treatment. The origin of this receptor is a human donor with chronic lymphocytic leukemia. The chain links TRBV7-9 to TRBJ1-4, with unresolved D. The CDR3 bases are TGTGCCAGCAGCTGGCCCGGCGAACTGTTTTTT. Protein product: CASSWPGELFF.